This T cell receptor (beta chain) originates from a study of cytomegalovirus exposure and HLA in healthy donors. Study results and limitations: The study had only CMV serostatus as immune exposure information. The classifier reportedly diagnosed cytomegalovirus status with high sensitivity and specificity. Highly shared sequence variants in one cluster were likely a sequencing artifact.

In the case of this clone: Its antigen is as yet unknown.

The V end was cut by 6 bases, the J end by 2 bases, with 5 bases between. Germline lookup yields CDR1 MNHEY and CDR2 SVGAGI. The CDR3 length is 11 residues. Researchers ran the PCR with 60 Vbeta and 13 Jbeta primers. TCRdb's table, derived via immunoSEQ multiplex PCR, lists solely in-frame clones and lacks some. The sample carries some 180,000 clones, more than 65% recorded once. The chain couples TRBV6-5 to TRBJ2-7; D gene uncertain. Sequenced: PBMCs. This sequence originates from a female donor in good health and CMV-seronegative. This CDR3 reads CASRLPYEQYF. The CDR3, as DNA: TGTGCCAGCAGACTTCCCTACGAGCAGTACTTC.